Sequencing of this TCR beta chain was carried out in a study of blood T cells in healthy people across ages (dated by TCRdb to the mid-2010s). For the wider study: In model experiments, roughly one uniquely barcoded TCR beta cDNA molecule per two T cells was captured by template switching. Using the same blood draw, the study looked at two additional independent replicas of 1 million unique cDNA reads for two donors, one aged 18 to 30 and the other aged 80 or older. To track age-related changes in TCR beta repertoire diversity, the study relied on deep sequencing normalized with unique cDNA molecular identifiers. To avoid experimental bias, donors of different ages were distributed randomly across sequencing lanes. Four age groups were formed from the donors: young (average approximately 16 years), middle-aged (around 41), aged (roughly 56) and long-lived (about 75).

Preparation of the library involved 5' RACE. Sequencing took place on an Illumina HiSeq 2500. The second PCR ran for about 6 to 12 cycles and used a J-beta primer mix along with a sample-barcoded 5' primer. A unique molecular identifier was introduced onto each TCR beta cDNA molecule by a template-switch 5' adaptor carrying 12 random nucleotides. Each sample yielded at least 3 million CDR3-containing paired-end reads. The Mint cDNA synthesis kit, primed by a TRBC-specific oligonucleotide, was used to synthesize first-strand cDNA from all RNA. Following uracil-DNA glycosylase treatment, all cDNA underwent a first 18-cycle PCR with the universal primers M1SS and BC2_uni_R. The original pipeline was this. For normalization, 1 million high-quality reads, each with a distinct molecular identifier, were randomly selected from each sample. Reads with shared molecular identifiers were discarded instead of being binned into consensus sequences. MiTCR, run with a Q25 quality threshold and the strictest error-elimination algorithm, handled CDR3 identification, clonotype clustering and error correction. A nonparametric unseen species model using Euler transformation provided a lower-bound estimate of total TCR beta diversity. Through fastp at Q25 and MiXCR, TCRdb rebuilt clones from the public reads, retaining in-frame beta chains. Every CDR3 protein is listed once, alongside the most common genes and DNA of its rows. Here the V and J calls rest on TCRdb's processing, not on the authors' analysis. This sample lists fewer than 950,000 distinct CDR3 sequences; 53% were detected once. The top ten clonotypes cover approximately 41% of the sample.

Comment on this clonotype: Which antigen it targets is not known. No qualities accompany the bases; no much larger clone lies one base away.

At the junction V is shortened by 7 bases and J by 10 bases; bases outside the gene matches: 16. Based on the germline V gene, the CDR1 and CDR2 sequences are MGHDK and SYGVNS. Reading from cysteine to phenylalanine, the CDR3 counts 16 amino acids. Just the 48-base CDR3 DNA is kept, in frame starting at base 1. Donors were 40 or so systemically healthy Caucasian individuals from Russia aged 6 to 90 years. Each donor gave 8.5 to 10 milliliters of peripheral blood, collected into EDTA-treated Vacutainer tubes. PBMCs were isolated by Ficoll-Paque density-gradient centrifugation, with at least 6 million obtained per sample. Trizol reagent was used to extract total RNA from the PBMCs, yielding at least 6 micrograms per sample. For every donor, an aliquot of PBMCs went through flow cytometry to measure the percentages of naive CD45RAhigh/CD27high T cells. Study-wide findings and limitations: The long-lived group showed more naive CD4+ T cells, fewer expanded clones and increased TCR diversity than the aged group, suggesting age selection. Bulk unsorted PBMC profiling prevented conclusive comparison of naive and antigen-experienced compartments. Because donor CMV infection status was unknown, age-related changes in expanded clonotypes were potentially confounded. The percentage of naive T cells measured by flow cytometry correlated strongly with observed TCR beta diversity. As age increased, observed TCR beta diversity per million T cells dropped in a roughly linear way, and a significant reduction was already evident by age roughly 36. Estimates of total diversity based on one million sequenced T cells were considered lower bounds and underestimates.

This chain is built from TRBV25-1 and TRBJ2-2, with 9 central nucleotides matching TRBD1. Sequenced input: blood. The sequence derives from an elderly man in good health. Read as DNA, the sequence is TGTGCCAGCACCCCAGCGGGGACAGGGTATCACTTGGAGCTGTTTTTT. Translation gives CASTPAGTGYHLELFF.